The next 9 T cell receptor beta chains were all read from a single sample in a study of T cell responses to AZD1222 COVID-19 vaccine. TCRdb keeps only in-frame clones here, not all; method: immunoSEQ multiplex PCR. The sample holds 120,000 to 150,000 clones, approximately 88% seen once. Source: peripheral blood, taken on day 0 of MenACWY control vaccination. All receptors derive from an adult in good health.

DNA of the CDR3: TGTGCCAGCAGCGCTGGACTAGCAAACACCGGGGAGCTGTTTTTT. It encodes CASSAGLANTGELFF. This chain connects TRBV11-3 to TRBJ2-2; 8 nucleotides align to TRBD2. V trimming: 5 bases; J trimming: 2 bases; junction bases outside the gene matches: 4. There are 15 residues in the CDR3. Germline values: CDR1 SGHNT, CDR2 YENEEA.

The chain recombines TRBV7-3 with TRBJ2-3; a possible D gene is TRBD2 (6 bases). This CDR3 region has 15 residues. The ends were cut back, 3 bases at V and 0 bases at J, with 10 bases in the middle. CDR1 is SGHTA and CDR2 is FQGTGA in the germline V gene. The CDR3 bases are TGTGCCAGCAGCTTTACCGGGACTAGCACAGATACGCAGTATTTT. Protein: CASSFTGTSTDTQYF.

The CDR3 region is CASTPGSGSGYTF. The DNA of the CDR3 is TGTGCCAGCACGCCGGGGTCGGGGTCCGGCTACACCTTC. The chain employs TRBV3-1 (or the pseudogene TRBV3-2) and TRBJ1-2; unclear D gene. The CDR3 is 13 residues long. Trimming took off 7 bases at V and 8 bases at J, with 17 bases between the two ends. Germline V gene data show CDR1 as LGHDT and CDR2 as YNNKEL (reference sequence).

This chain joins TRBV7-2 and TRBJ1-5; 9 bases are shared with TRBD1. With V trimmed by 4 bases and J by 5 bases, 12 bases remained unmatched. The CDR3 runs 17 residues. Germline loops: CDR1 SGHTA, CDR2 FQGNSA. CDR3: CASSYRNPGQGDQPQHF. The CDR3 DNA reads TGTGCCAGCAGCTACAGGAATCCGGGACAGGGCGATCAGCCCCAGCATTTT.

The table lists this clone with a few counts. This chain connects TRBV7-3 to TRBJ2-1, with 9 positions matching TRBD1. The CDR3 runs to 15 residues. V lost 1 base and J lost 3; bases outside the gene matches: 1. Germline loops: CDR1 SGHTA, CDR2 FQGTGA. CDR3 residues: CASSLRGQGYNEQFF. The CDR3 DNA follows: TGTGCCAGCAGCTTAAGGGGACAGGGCTACAATGAGCAGTTCTTC.

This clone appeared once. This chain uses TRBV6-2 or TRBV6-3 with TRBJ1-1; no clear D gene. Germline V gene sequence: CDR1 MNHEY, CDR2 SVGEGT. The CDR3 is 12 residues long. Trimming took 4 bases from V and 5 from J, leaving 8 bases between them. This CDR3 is CASSLGWTEAFF. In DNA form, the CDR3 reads TGTGCCAGCAGTTTAGGGTGGACTGAAGCTTTCTTT.

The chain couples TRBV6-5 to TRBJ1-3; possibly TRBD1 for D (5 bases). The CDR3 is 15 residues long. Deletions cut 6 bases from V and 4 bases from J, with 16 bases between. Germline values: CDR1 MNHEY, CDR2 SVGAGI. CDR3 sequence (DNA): TGTGCCAGCAGGAAGAGCACTCCAGGGGGAAACACCATATATTTT. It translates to CASRKSTPGGNTIYF.

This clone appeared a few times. CDR3 DNA sequence: TGCGCCAGCAGCCGAGAGATCAGGACAGGGGTTGCAACTAATGAAAAACTGTTTTTT. It yields the protein CASSREIRTGVATNEKLFF. This rearrangement joins TRBV4-3 to TRBJ1-4, with 9 bases aligning to TRBD1. J lost 0 bases, V lost 4 bases, and 12 bases had no gene match. Per the germline V gene, CDR1 is LGHNA and CDR2 is YSLEER. CDR3 size: 19 residues.

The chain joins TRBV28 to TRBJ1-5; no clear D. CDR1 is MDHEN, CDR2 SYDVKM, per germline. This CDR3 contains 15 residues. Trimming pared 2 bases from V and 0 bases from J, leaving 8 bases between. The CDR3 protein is CASSLPRGSNQPQHF. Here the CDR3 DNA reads TGTGCCAGCAGTTTACCCCGGGGTAGCAATCAGCCCCAGCATTTT.